This T cell receptor beta chain emerged from a study of blood T cell repertoires in COVID-19. Resolution of symptoms, clearance, or two negative PCRs was present in recovered Cohort 3 donors. A remark on this clone: This same CDR3 is encoded by further DNA sequences in the sample.

In the original workflow: Amplification with reference gene primers provided the estimates of nucleated cell counts. The repertoire was sequenced with immunoSEQ multiplex PCR; TCRdb's copy has only in-frame clones and lacks some. The V and J calls and clone size come from that table; D and trimming were worked out from the DNA. The profile shows about 310,000 clones, 89% of them singletons. The CDR3 is made up of 13 amino acids. V was cut by 2 bases and J by 2 bases, with 7 bases left in between. CDR1 is SGHDT and CDR2 is YYEEEE in the germline V gene. The TCR comes from a middle-aged woman who had recovered from COVID-19. The rearrangement joins TRBV5-6 to TRBJ1-2, with D perhaps matching TRBD1 (6 bases). The sequenced sample was PBMCs or T cells enriched from blood (not recorded which). CDR3 in DNA: TGTGCCAGCAGCTTCCAGGGGAACTATGGCTACACCTTC. This translates into CASSFQGNYGYTF.